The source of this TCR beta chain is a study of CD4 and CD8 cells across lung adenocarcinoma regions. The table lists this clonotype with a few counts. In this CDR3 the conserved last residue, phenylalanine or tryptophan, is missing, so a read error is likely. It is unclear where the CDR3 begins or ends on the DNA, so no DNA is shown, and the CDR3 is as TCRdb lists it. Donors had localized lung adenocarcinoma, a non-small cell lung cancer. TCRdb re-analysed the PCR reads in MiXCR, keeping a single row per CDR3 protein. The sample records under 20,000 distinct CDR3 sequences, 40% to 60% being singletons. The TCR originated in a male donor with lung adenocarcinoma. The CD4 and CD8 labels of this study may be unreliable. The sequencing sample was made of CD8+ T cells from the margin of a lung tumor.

CDR3 sequence: CASSEPLAGEACV. The V call is TRBV10-1, the J call TRBJ2-1; the table's D gene call, TRBD2, was not cross checked with the DNA. 13 amino acids form the CDR3, both terminal residues included. CDR1 is WNHNN, CDR2 SYGVQD, per germline (reference sequence).